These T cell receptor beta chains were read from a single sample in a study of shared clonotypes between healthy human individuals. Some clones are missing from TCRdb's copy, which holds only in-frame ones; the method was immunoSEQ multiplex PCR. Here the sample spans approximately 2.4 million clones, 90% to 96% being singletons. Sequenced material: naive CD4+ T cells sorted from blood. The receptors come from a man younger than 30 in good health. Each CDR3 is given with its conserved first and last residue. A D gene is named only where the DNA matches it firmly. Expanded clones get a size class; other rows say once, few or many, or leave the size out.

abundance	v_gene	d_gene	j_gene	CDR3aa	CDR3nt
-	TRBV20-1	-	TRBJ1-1	CSGGLNTEAFF	TGCAGTGGGGGACTGAACACTGAAGCTTTCTTT
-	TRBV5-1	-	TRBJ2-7	CASSLQGAYEQYF	TGCGCCAGCAGCTTACAAGGTGCCTACGAGCAGTACTTC
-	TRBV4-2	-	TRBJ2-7	CASSQATGFGQYF	TGTGCCAGCAGCCAAGCTACGGGCTTCGGGCAGTACTTC
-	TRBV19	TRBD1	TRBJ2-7	CATTQGAGYEQYF	TGTGCCACCACACAGGGGGCCGGCTACGAGCAGTACTTC
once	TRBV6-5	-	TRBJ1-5	CASSQGGGQPQHF	TGTGCCAGCAGTCAGGGAGGGGGTCAGCCCCAGCATTTT
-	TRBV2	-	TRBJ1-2	CASSVTANYGYTF	TGTGCCAGCAGTGTAACGGCTAACTATGGCTACACCTTC
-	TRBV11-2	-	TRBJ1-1	CASSLVGVRGTEAFF	TGTGCCAGCAGCTTAGTCGGTGTCAGAGGCACTGAAGCTTTCTTT
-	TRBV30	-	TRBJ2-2	CAWSVRRANTGELFF	TGTGCCTGGAGTGTACGACGGGCGAACACCGGGGAGCTGTTTTTT
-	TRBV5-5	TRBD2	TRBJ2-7	CASSPGLAETYEQYF	TGTGCCAGCAGTCCAGGACTAGCGGAAACCTACGAGCAGTACTTC
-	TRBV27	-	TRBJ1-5	CASSSSGAGPQHF	TGTGCCAGCAGTTCGAGCGGGGCAGGGCCCCAGCATTTT
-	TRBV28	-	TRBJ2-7	CASSHGIRVTPSYEQYF	TGTGCCAGCAGTCATGGAATCAGGGTCACCCCCTCCTACGAGCAGTACTTC
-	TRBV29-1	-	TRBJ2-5	CSVELAGRGQETQYF	TGCAGCGTTGAATTGGCGGGGCGGGGCCAAGAGACCCAGTACTTC
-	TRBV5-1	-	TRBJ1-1	CASSFRVGSGNTEAFF	TGCGCCAGCAGCTTTAGAGTCGGGTCTGGGAACACTGAAGCTTTCTTT
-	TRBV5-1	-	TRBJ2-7	CASSLEGPPYEQYF	TGCGCCAGCAGCTTGGAGGGTCCCCCCTACGAGCAGTACTTC
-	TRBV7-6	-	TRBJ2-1	CASSLAGGQYEQFF	TGTGCCAGCAGCTTAGCGGGGGGCCAGTATGAGCAGTTCTTC
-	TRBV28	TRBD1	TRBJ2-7	CASSPRTGAPYEQYF	TGTGCCAGCAGTCCGCGGACAGGGGCCCCTTACGAGCAGTACTTC
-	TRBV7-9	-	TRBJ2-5	CASSASGTVETQYF	TGTGCCAGCAGCGCATCCGGGACTGTAGAGACCCAGTACTTC
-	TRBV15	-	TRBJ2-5	CATSRDLAVQETQYF	TGTGCCACCAGCAGAGATCTCGCAGTCCAAGAGACCCAGTACTTC
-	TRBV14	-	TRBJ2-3	CASSHSTEATDTQYF	TGTGCCAGCAGCCATAGTACGGAGGCCACAGATACGCAGTATTTT
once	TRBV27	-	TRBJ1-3	CASRGRNAANSGNTIYF	TGTGCCAGCAGGGGGCGGAACGCAGCTAACTCTGGAAACACCATATATTTT
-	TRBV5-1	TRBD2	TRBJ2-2	CASSSGLAGLTGELFF	TGCGCCAGCAGCTCGGGACTAGCGGGACTGACCGGGGAGCTGTTTTTT
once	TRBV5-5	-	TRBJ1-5	CASSLGPNSNQPQHF	TGTGCCAGCAGCTTGGGACCGAATAGCAATCAGCCCCAGCATTTT
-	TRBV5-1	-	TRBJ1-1	CASSLFWGANTEAFF	TGCGCCAGCAGCTTGTTTTGGGGGGCTAACACTGAAGCTTTCTTT
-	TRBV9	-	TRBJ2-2	CASSFRTVTGELFF	TGTGCCAGCAGCTTTAGGACAGTTACCGGGGAGCTGTTTTTT
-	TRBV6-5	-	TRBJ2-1	CASSRPSSSYNEQFF	TGTGCCAGCAGTAGACCGTCGAGCTCCTACAATGAGCAGTTCTTC
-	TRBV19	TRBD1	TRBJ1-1	CASSPGQGAVGAEAFF	TGTGCCAGTAGCCCGGGACAGGGGGCCGTCGGGGCTGAAGCTTTCTTT
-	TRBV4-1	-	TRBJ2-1	CASSQGVLGTHYNEQFF	TGCGCCAGCAGCCAAGGGGTTCTGGGGACTCACTACAATGAGCAGTTCTTC
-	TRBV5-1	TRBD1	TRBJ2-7	CASSGDRGGEQYF	TGCGCCAGCAGCGGGGACAGGGGTGGCGAGCAGTACTTC
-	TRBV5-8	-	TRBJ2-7	CASSLTGNNYEQYF	TGTGCCAGCAGCCTGACCGGAAACAACTACGAGCAGTACTTC
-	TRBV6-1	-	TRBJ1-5	CASSEASLSPGPQHF	TGTGCCAGCAGTGAAGCTTCCCTCTCTCCGGGGCCCCAGCATTTT
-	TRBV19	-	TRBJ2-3	CASSIVGGATDTQYF	TGTGCCAGTAGTATAGTCGGGGGTGCCACAGATACGCAGTATTTT
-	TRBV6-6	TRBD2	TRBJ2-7	CASSSGLAGSSYEQYF	TGTGCCAGCAGTTCCGGACTAGCGGGGAGCTCCTACGAGCAGTACTTC
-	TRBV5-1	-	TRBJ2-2	CASSLVGGTGELFF	TGCGCCAGCAGCTTGGTCGGGGGCACCGGGGAGCTGTTTTTT
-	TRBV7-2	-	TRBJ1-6	CASSLTSNAPLHF	TGTGCCAGCAGCTTAACTTCCAATGCACCCCTCCACTTT
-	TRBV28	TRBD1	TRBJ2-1	CASSRPGGSYNEQFF	TGTGCCAGCAGTCGACCAGGGGGATCGTACAATGAGCAGTTCTTC
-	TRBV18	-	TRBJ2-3	CASSTVHTDTQYF	TGTGCCAGCTCAACGGTCCACACAGATACGCAGTATTTT
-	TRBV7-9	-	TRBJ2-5	CASSSGFPARQETQYF	TGTGCCAGCAGCTCCGGGTTTCCAGCTCGGCAAGAGACCCAGTACTTC
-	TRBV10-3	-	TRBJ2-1	CAISYRDNEQFF	TGTGCCATCAGTTACAGGGACAATGAGCAGTTCTTC
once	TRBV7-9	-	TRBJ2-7	CASSPSGWVAYEQYF	TGTGCCAGCAGCCCCTCCGGGTGGGTTGCCTACGAGCAGTACTTC
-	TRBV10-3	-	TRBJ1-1	CAISESNRGDTEAFF	TGTGCCATCAGTGAGTCTAACCGTGGGGACACTGAAGCTTTCTTT
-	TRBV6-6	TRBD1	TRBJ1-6	CASREGQGPRAPLHF	TGTGCCAGCAGGGAGGGACAGGGACCCAGGGCACCCCTCCACTTT
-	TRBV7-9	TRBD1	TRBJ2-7	CASSPSQTGVSYEQYF	TGTGCCAGCAGTCCGTCACAAACAGGGGTCTCCTACGAGCAGTACTTC
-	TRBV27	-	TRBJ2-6	CASSFWQIPSGANVLTF	TGTGCCAGCAGTTTTTGGCAGATCCCCTCTGGGGCCAACGTCCTGACTTTC
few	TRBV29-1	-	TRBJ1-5	CSVSGVGNQPQHF	TGCAGCGTATCAGGGGTAGGCAATCAGCCCCAGCATTTT
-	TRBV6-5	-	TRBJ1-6	CASSYSRGTNNSPLHF	TGTGCCAGCAGTTACTCGAGGGGGACAAATAATTCACCCCTCCACTTT
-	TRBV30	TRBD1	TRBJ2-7	CAWRAGTGEYEQYF	TGTGCCTGGAGAGCCGGGACAGGGGAGTACGAGCAGTACTTC
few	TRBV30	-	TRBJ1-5	CAWSPAPGSRYQPQHF	TGTGCCTGGAGTCCAGCCCCGGGGTCCAGGTATCAGCCCCAGCATTTT
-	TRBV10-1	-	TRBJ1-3	CASSDRADTIYF	TGCGCCAGCAGTGACAGGGCGGACACCATATATTTT
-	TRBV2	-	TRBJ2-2	CASSEERGSTGELFF	TGTGCCAGCAGTGAGGAAAGGGGGAGTACCGGGGAGCTGTTTTTT
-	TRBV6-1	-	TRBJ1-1	CASPLSNTEAFF	TGTGCCAGCCCCTTATCGAACACTGAAGCTTTCTTT
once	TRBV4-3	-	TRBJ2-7	CASSLYPLDSYEQYF	TGCGCCAGCAGCCTTTACCCCCTAGACAGTTACGAGCAGTACTTC
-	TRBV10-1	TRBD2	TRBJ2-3	CASSDNSGGADTQYF	TGCGCCAGCAGTGATAATAGCGGGGGGGCAGATACGCAGTATTTT
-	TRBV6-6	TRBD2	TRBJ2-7	CASTRGGPGEQYF	TGTGCCAGCACCCGGGGGGGGCCAGGCGAGCAGTACTTC